This T cell receptor beta chain was sequenced in a study of Ad26.COV2.S vaccination and SARS-CoV-2 variants. Study summary: In the study, Ad26.COV2.S was injected intramuscularly once, or twice 56 days apart. Notes on the study in general: Reports say spike-specific CD8+ and CD4+ T cell responses covered substantial breadth after vaccination. It is possible that the TCR breadth and depth analyses underestimated the total T cell responses.

V was clipped by 2 bases and J by 6 bases, with 29 bases between them. The length of the CDR3 is 19 residues. Germline CDR1 MNHNS, CDR2 SASEGT. The treatment was: around 19 received Ad26.COV2.S at low or high dose, single or two shots; about five received placebo; per-sample allocation not given. Day 63 after the first injection of vaccine or placebo was the sampling time. The donor's status was that of an adult aged 18-55 years in Boston. Regarding this clone: Antigen specificity is unknown.

Assay: immunoSEQ multiplex PCR; the TCRdb copy retains only in-frame clones and omits some. The sample records about 400,000 clones, over 75% being singletons. This sample comprised peripheral blood, obtained in a trial of Ad26.COV2.S vaccine versus placebo. The source is a person between 18 and 60 years old who received the Ad26.COV2.S COVID-19 vaccine or a placebo. The chain recombines TRBV6-1 with TRBJ2-7; D is undetermined. The CDR3, as DNA: TGTGCCAGCAGTGAAAAGAGTCGGGCCCTAAACGCTGTGTATCGCGAGCAGTACTTC. Its translation is CASSEKSRALNAVYREQYF.